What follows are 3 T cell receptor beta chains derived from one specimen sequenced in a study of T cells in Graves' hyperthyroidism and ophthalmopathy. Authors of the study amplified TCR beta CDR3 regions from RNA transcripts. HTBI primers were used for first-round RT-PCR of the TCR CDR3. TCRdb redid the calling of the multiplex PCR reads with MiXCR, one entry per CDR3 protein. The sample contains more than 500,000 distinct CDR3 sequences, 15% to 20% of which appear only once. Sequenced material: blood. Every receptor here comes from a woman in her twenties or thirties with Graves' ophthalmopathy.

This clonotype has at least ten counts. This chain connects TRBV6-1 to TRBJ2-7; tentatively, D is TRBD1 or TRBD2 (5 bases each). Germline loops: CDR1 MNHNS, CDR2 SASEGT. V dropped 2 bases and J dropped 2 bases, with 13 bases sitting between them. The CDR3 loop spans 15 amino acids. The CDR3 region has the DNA TGTGCCAGCAGTGAACCGAGGGGACGAACCTACGAGCAGTACTTC. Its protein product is CASSEPRGRTYEQYF.

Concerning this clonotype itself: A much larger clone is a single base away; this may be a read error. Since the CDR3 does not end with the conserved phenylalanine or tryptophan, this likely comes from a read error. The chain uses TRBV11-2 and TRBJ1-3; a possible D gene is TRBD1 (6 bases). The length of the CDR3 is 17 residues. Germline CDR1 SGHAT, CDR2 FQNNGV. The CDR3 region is CASSQDRGTHDGNTIYS. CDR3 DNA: TGCGCCAGCAGCCAAGATAGAGGGACACACGACGGAAACACCATATATTCT.

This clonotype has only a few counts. CDR3 nucleotide sequence: TGTGCCAGCAGTTATAAGGTCGGGTTCTCCTACGAGCAGTACTTC. This translates into CASSYKVGFSYEQYF. The chain couples TRBV6-5 to TRBJ2-7; D gene unclear. The CDR3 sequence is 15 residues long. Germline values: CDR1 MNHEY, CDR2 SVGAGI. Between the trimmed V and J ends, which lost 3 bases and 0 bases, there was a span of 12 bases.